One T cell receptor beta chain is described in this entry. Original processing methods: Estimation of nucleated cell counts was performed using reference gene primer amplification. Method: immunoSEQ multiplex PCR; TCRdb's copy keeps in-frame clones and lacks some. The DNA was the basis for D and trimming; V, J and clone size are from that table. Among about 280,000 clones listed, around four fifths were seen once. Germline V gene sequence: CDR1 LNHDA, CDR2 SQIVND (reference sequence). V lost 4 bases, J lost 7 bases, and 11 bases stayed unmatched. This CDR3 is built from 16 residues. This entry belongs to a study of blood T cell repertoires in COVID-19. Study as a whole: The samples span acute and convalescent COVID-19 from the United States, Italy and Spain. PBMCs, B-cell-depleted T cells, or T cells were the source of the cDNA or gDNA that made up the material.

Sample: peripheral blood. This sequence joins TRBV19 and TRBJ2-2; 8 bases agree with TRBD2. This TCR came from a woman between 50 and 59 years old who had recovered from COVID-19. CDR3 in DNA: TGTGCCAGTAGTACCAGACTAGCGTTATTATACGGGGAGCTGTTTTTT. The encoded protein is CASSTRLALLYGELFF. The full variable domain, with the rest looked up from reference TRBV19 and TRBJ2-2, is DGGITQSPKYLFRKEGQNVTLSCEQNLNHDAMYWYRQDPGQGLRLIYYSQIVNDFQKGDIAEGYSVSREKKESFPLTVTSAQKNPTAFYLCASSTRLALLYGELFFGEGSRLTVL.